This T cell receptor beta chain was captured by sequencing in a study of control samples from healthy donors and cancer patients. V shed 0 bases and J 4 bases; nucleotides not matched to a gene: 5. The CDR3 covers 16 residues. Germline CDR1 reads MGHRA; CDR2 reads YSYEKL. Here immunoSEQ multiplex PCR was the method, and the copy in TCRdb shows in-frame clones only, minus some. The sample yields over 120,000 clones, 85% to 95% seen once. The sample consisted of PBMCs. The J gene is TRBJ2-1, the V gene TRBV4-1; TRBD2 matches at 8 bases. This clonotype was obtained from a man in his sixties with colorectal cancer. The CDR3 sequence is CASSQDRERGYNEQFF. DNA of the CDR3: TGCGCCAGCAGCCAAGATCGTGAGCGGGGGTACAATGAGCAGTTCTTC.